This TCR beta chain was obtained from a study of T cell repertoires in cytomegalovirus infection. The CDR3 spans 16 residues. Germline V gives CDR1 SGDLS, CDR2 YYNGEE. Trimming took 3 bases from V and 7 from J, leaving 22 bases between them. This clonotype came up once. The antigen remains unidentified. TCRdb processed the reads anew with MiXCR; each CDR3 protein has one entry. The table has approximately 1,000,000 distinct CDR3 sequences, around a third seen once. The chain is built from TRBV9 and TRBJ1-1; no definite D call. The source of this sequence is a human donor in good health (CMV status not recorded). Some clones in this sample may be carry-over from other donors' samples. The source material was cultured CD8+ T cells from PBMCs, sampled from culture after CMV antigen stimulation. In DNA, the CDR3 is TGTGCCAGCAGCGACCCCCTGGCCGAGGGCACCAATGAAGCTTTCTTT. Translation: CASSDPLAEGTNEAFF.